One sample yielded the 29 T cell receptor beta chains listed below, sequenced in a study of shared clonotypes between healthy human individuals (TCRdb year 2020). Library method: the immunoSEQ multiplex PCR assay. TCRdb holds this immuneACCESS table with in-frame rearrangements only. Some clones are missing; in checked studies, unresolved V genes explain under half, and the rest has no known cause. The sample yields 2 million to 2.5 million clones; approximately 94% were counted once. Clones ranked in the top ten supply roughly 1% of the sample. CD8 naive samples consisted of CD45RO-negative cells that were positively selected for CCR7, yielding a CD45RA+CCR7+ population without TemRA cells. The sequencing sample was made of naive CD8+ T cells sorted from blood. What this sample's cell subset or site label stands for: CD45RA+CCR7+. The source is a man between 18 and 35 years old in good health.

V usage is TRBV2 and J usage is TRBJ1-2; perhaps TRBD1 as D (6 bases). The CDR3 length is 11 residues. The germline V gene has CDR1 SNHLY and CDR2 FYNNEI. V shed 9 bases and J shed 8 bases, with 13 bases lying between them. DNA of the CDR3: TGTGCCAGTCGGACAGCTTGGGGCTACACCTTC. Translating it yields CASRTAWGYTF.

The rearrangement links TRBV28 to TRBJ1-5, with D unclear. The V end was cut by 5 bases, the J end by 0 bases, with 11 bases between. This CDR3 is 15 amino acids long. From germline, CDR1 is MDHEN and CDR2 SYDVKM. The CDR3 reads CASSPGVLSNQPQHF. CDR3 nucleotides: TGTGCCAGCAGTCCCGGGGTACTTAGCAATCAGCCCCAGCATTTT.

The V gene is TRBV11-2, the J gene TRBJ2-7; D might be TRBD2 (6 bases). V lost 1 base and J lost 7, with 14 bases in between. The CDR3 is 14 amino acids. Germline CDR1 and CDR2: SGHAT and FQNNGV. The CDR3 nucleotides are TGTGCCAGCAGCTTAGTGGTTACGGCGGGGGAGCAGTACTTC. Its protein product is CASSLVVTAGEQYF.

A remark on this clone: Different DNA sequences within this sample yield the same CDR3. V gene TRBV7-9 combines with J gene TRBJ2-7, with D possibly matching TRBD1 (5 bases). The V and J ends lost 3 bases and 2 bases respectively, with 8 bases between them. Germline V gene lookup returns CDR1 SEHNR and CDR2 FQNEAQ (reference sequence). This CDR3 contains 13 residues. CDR3 sequence (DNA): TGTGCCAGCAGCTTTGCAGGGACCTACGAGCAGTACTTC. This encodes CASSFAGTYEQYF.

The rearrangement links TRBV11-2 to TRBJ2-4; TRBD2 matches 7 bases. Germline values: CDR1 SGHAT, CDR2 FQNNGV. The CDR3 has 14 residues. With 1 base clipped from V and 9 bases from J, the junction kept 6 bases outside the gene matches. The CDR3 loop reads CASSLVGLGVIQYF. CDR3 bases: TGTGCCAGCAGCTTAGTCGGACTAGGGGTCATTCAGTACTTC.

V gene TRBV11-2 combines with J gene TRBJ2-7, with 7 bases fitting TRBD2. The CDR3 has 16 amino acids. Trimming at V came to 0 bases and at J to 6 bases, leaving 11 bases not matched to a gene. CDR1 and CDR2 (germline): SGHAT, FQNNGV. The DNA for the CDR3 is TGTGCCAGCAGCTTAGATTGGCCAGGGAGGGGTCTCGAGCAGTACTTC. This sequence encodes CASSLDWPGRGLEQYF.

The V and J genes are TRBV4-1 and TRBJ2-1; D not resolved. CDR3 length equals 18 residues. Trimming removed 0 bases from V and 3 bases from J, with 18 bases in between. Germline loops: CDR1 MGHRA, CDR2 YSYEKL. This CDR3 is CASSQDLYGTFGYNEQFF. DNA for the CDR3: TGCGCCAGCAGCCAAGATCTCTATGGTACTTTCGGCTACAATGAGCAGTTCTTC.

Remarks on this clone: One junction end disagrees with the germline gene, perhaps due to a read error. The V and J genes are TRBV30 and TRBJ2-1; D perhaps matches TRBD2 (5 bases). This CDR3 contains 11 residues. The germline V gene has CDR1 GTSNPN and CDR2 SVGIG (reference sequence). In DNA form, the CDR3 reads TGTGCCGGGAGTGTAACCTTAGAGCAGTTCTTC. Translation gives CAGSVTLEQFF.

The J gene is TRBJ2-7, the V gene TRBV19, with TRBD1 as a possible D gene (6 bases). Germline lookup yields CDR1 LNHDA and CDR2 SQIVND (reference sequence). V lost 4 bases to trimming and J lost 4 bases, with 11 bases between them. The CDR3 has 13 amino acids. CDR3 sequence (DNA): TGTGCCAGTAGTACGACAGGTTCGTACGAGCAGTACTTC. As protein: CASSTTGSYEQYF.

This clone was counted a few times. The genes are TRBV6-1 and TRBJ1-5; D gene uncertain. The CDR3 totals 15 residues. With 2 bases removed from V and 1 base from J, the gap between germline ends came to 9 bases. Germline V gene data show CDR1 as MNHNS and CDR2 as SASEGT. Here the CDR3 DNA reads TGTGCCAGCAGTGAACTTAAAGACAGCAATCAGCCCCAGCATTTT. Amino acids: CASSELKDSNQPQHF.

This sequence joins TRBV6-4 and TRBJ2-2; D uncertain. The CDR3 contains 14 residues. Trimming took off 0 bases at V and 1 base at J, with 3 bases between the two ends. Germline values: CDR1 MRHNA, CDR2 SNTAGT. CDR3 sequence (DNA): TGTGCCAGCAGTGACTCAGAGAACACCGGGGAGCTGTTTTTT. Encoded protein: CASSDSENTGELFF.

The rearrangement joins TRBV4-1 to TRBJ1-1; D remains ambiguous. The ends were cut back, 2 bases at V and 0 bases at J, with 19 bases in the middle. Per the germline V gene, CDR1 is MGHRA and CDR2 is YSYEKL. The CDR3 length is 18 residues. The CDR3 DNA is TGCGCCAGCAGCCAACCTCACCCGGCAGGCCCTATGAACACTGAAGCTTTCTTT. Its protein product is CASSQPHPAGPMNTEAFF.

The J gene is TRBJ2-3, the V gene TRBV5-1; D may be TRBD2 (6 bases). V lost 4 bases and J lost 4, with 16 bases in between. Germline CDR1 is SGHRS and CDR2 is YFSETQ. This CDR3 is 15 amino acids long. CDR3 in DNA: TGCGCCAGCAGCGGCCGGGGGTCGGCGGCAGATACGCAGTATTTT. As protein: CASSGRGSAADTQYF.

In DNA, the CDR3 is TGTGCCAGCAGTTTCCCCGAGATTTCCTCACCCCTCCACTTT. Its translation: CASSFPEISSPLHF. The chain links TRBV28 to TRBJ1-6; D not certain. The V end lost 3 bases, the J end lost 10 bases, and 13 bases lay between the germline ends. The CDR3 has 14 residues. CDR1 is MDHEN and CDR2 is SYDVKM in the germline V gene.

The gene calls are TRBV4-3 and TRBJ2-1, with unresolved D. V lost 2 bases to trimming and J lost 7 bases, with 15 bases between them. Germline CDR1 LGHNA, CDR2 YSLEER. This CDR3 has 15 residues. CDR3 sequence: CASSQFFLDWNEQFF. CDR3 DNA sequence: TGCGCCAGCAGCCAATTTTTCCTGGATTGGAATGAGCAGTTCTTC.

The chain links TRBV7-9 to TRBJ1-5, with 7 nucleotides matching TRBD1. J was trimmed by 1 base and V by 5 bases; bases with no gene match: 2. CDR1 and CDR2 (germline): SEHNR, FQNEAQ (reference sequence). The CDR3 totals 14 residues. This CDR3 reads CASSEDRSNQPQHF. The CDR3, as DNA: TGTGCCAGCAGCGAGGACAGGAGCAATCAGCCCCAGCATTTT.

This sequence joins TRBV19 and TRBJ2-3; 12 bases fit TRBD2. This CDR3 is built from 16 residues. V lost 5 bases to trimming and J lost 4 bases; unmatched junction nucleotides: 7. Germline V lookup: CDR1 LNHDA, CDR2 SQIVND (reference sequence). This CDR3 is CASSDSSGGAADTQYF. CDR3 in DNA: TGTGCCAGTAGTGATTCTAGCGGGGGGGCTGCAGATACGCAGTATTTT. Together with reference TRBV19 and TRBJ2-3, the CDR3 gives the full variable domain: DGGITQSPKYLFRKEGQNVTLSCEQNLNHDAMYWYRQDPGQGLRLIYYSQIVNDFQKGDIAEGYSVSREKKESFPLTVTSAQKNPTAFYLCASSDSSGGAADTQYFGPGTRLTVL.

This chain's CDR3 is CASSFRSLDDYGYTF. The CDR3 DNA reads as TGCGCCAGCAGCTTTCGGTCTTTAGATGACTATGGCTACACCTTC. This chain joins TRBV5-1 and TRBJ1-2; D gene unclear. Germline V CDR1 and CDR2: SGHRS, YFSETQ. The V gene lost 2 bases and the J gene lost 3 bases, with 14 bases spanning the gap. This CDR3 spans 15 amino acids.

V usage is TRBV2 and J usage is TRBJ2-3, with D hard to call. CDR1 is SNHLY, CDR2 FYNNEI, per germline. With 2 bases removed from V and 2 bases from J, the gap between germline ends came to 17 bases. This CDR3 is built from 17 residues. The CDR3 sequence is CASSESSSASVTDTQYF. In DNA form, the CDR3 reads TGTGCCAGCAGTGAATCCTCGAGTGCCTCCGTCACAGATACGCAGTATTTT.

This rearrangement joins TRBV7-8 to TRBJ2-7, with TRBD2 matching 9 bases. The CDR3 consists of 16 residues. Trimming took 1 base from V and 4 from J; bases not matched to a gene: 8. Per germline, CDR1 SGHVS and CDR2 FQNEAQ. The CDR3 nucleotides read TGTGCCAGCAGCTTAGGGGGTAGCGGGAGCTCTTACGAGCAGTACTTC. This encodes CASSLGGSGSSYEQYF.

Concerning this clone itself: In the same sample, other DNA sequences code for this CDR3. The V gene is TRBV7-3, the J gene TRBJ2-7; D remains ambiguous. Germline CDR1 and CDR2: SGHTA and FQGTGA. The CDR3 runs to 14 residues. V was pared by 2 bases and J by 0 bases, with 8 bases between. CDR3 in DNA: TGTGCCAGCAGCTTATCAGGCAGCTCCTACGAGCAGTACTTC. Protein: CASSLSGSSYEQYF. Together with reference TRBV7-3 and TRBJ2-7, the CDR3 gives the full variable domain: GAGVSQTPSNKVTEKGKYVELRCDPISGHTALYWYRQSLGQGPEFLIYFQGTGAADDSGLPNDRFFAVRPEGSVSTLKIQRTERGDSAVYLCASSLSGSSYEQYFGPGTRLTVT.

This rearrangement joins TRBV29-1 to TRBJ1-4; a possible D gene is TRBD1 (5 bases). The V gene's germline CDR1 is SQVTM and CDR2 ANQGSEA. V lost 3 bases and J 4 bases, leaving 18 bases between the germline ends. There are 16 residues in the CDR3. The chain's CDR3 is CSVEGDAAGHNEKLFF. As DNA, the CDR3 is TGCAGCGTTGAGGGGGACGCCGCGGGGCATAATGAAAAACTGTTTTTT.

For this clone: In the same sample, other DNA sequences code for this CDR3. This chain joins TRBV4-1 and TRBJ1-1; D gene ambiguous. Between the trimmed V and J ends, which lost 0 bases and 8 bases, there was a span of 4 bases. The CDR3 covers 11 residues. Germline CDR1 and CDR2: MGHRA and YSYEKL. The CDR3 spells CASSQDLEAFF. CDR3 in DNA: TGCGCCAGCAGCCAAGACCTAGAAGCTTTCTTT.

CDR3 residues: CATSRGLITGPSEEQYF. The CDR3 DNA reads TGTGCCACCAGCAGGGGCCTTATTACCGGGCCCTCTGAAGAGCAGTACTTC. The V gene is TRBV15, the J gene TRBJ2-7; D gene unclear. Germline values: CDR1 LNHNV, CDR2 YYDKDF (reference sequence). V dropped 3 bases and J dropped 7 bases, with 25 bases sitting between them. The CDR3 length is 17 residues.

The gene calls are TRBV2 and TRBJ2-7, with D perhaps being TRBD1 or TRBD2 (6 bases each). Germline V lookup: CDR1 SNHLY, CDR2 FYNNEI. The CDR3 contains 17 residues. V dropped 6 bases and J dropped 2 bases, with 23 bases sitting between them. CDR3 bases: TGTGCCAGCAGCCCAAGGGGGGTGGATCAAGTAACCTACGAGCAGTACTTC. This translates into CASSPRGVDQVTYEQYF.

The chain links TRBV9 to TRBJ1-3, with D maybe TRBD1 (5 bases). The CDR3 has 19 amino acids. Germline V gene lookup returns CDR1 SGDLS and CDR2 YYNGEE. The V gene lost 1 base and the J gene lost 0 bases, with 20 bases spanning the gap. The CDR3 DNA reads as TGTGCCAGCAGCGTAAATCCCCTAACAACAGGCTCCTCTGGAAACACCATATATTTT. Translation gives CASSVNPLTTGSSGNTIYF.

The gene calls are TRBV4-1 and TRBJ2-5; possible D gene TRBD2, 7 bases. The V gene's germline CDR1 is MGHRA and CDR2 YSYEKL. The CDR3 runs 14 residues. V lost 6 bases to trimming and J lost 5 bases, with 16 bases between them. The CDR3 reads CASSYEGGSETQYF. CDR3 coding DNA: TGCGCCAGCAGTTACGAGGGGGGGTCGGAGACCCAGTACTTC.

The chain couples TRBV14 to TRBJ1-1; no firm D call. The V and J ends lost 4 bases and 4 bases respectively, with 13 bases between them. This CDR3 has 14 amino acids. Per the germline V gene, CDR1 is SGHDN and CDR2 is FVKESK. DNA for the CDR3: TGTGCCAGCAGCCCCTACTCAAGCGGCACTGAAGCTTTCTTT. Translating it yields CASSPYSSGTEAFF.

The chain combines TRBV6-5 with TRBJ2-5; 14 bases map to TRBD2. There are 14 residues in the CDR3. Germline values: CDR1 MNHEY, CDR2 SVGAGI. The junction had 2 bases not matched to a gene; V was cut back by 6 bases and J by 5 bases. As DNA, the CDR3 is TGTGCCAGCAGGTGGACTAGCGGGGGGGAGACCCAGTACTTC. Its protein product is CASRWTSGGETQYF.